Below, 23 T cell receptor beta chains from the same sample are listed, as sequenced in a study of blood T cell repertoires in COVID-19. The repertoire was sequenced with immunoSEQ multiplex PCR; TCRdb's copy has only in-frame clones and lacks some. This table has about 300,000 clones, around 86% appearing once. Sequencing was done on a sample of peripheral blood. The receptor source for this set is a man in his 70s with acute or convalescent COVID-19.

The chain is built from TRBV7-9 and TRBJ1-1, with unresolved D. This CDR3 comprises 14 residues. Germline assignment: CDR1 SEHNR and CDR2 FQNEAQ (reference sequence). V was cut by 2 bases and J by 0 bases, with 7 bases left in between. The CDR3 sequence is CASSLRGLNTEAFF. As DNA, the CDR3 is TGTGCCAGCAGCTTACGCGGTTTGAACACTGAAGCTTTCTTT.

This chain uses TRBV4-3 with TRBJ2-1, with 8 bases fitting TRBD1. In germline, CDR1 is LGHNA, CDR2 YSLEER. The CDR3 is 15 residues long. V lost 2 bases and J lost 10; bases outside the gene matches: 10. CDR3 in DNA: TGCGCCAGCAGCCAAACAGGGGGAGAGAGGAAAGAGCAGTTCTTC. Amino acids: CASSQTGGERKEQFF.

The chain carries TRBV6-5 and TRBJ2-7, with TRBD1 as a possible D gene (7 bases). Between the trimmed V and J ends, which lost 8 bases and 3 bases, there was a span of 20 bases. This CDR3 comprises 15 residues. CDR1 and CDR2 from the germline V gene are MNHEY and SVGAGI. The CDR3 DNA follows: TGTGCCAGCGAGCAGGGGGGAGGACACAACTACGAGCAGTACTTC. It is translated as CASEQGGGHNYEQYF.

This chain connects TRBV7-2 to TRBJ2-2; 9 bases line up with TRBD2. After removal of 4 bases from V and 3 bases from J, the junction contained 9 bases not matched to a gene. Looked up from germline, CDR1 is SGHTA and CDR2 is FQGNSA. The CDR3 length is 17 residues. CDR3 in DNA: TGTGCCAGCAGCTCCCCCCGTAGCGGGAGCCACACCGGGGAGCTGTTTTTT. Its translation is CASSSPRSGSHTGELFF.

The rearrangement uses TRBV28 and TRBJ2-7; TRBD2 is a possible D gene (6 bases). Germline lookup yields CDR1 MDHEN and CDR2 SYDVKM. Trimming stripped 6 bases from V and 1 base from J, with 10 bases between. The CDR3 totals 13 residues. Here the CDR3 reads CASRSGGSYEQYF. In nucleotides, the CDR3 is TGTGCCAGCAGGTCCGGGGGTTCCTACGAGCAGTACTTC.

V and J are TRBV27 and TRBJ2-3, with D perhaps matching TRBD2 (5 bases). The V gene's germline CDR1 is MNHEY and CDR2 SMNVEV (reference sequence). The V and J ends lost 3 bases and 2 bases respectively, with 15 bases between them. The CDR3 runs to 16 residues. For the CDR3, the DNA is TGTGCCAGCAGTTTGGCGAGCGGAACATTCACAGATACGCAGTATTTT. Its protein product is CASSLASGTFTDTQYF.

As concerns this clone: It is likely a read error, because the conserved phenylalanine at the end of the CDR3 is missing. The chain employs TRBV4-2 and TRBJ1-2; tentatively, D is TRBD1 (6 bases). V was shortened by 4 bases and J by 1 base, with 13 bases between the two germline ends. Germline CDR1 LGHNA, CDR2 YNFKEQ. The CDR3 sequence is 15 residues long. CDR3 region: CASSRLTGLNYGYTL. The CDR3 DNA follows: TGTGCCAGCAGCCGACTAACAGGGCTTAACTATGGCTACACCCTC.

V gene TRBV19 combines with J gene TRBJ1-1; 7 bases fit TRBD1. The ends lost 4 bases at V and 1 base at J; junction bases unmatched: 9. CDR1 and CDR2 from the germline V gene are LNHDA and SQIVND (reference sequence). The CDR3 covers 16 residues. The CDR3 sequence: CASSRIPGQSNTEAFF. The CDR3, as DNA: TGTGCCAGTAGTAGGATCCCGGGACAGTCGAACACTGAAGCTTTCTTT. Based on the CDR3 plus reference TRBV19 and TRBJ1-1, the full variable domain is DGGITQSPKYLFRKEGQNVTLSCEQNLNHDAMYWYRQDPGQGLRLIYYSQIVNDFQKGDIAEGYSVSREKKESFPLTVTSAQKNPTAFYLCASSRIPGQSNTEAFFGQGTRLTVV.

This chain's CDR3 is CASSLTSGGSYNEQFF. The CDR3 region has the DNA TGTGCCAGCAGCTTGACTAGCGGTGGGTCCTACAATGAGCAGTTCTTC. The chain couples TRBV7-9 to TRBJ2-1; 9 bases agree with TRBD2. Looked up from germline, CDR1 is SEHNR and CDR2 is FQNEAQ (reference sequence). This CDR3 is 16 amino acids long. Losses at the gene ends were 3 bases for V and 1 base for J; bases not matched to a gene: 4. Full variable domain (missing parts from reference TRBV7-9 and TRBJ2-1): DTGVSQNPRHKITKRGQNVTFRCDPISEHNRLYWYRQTLGQGPEFLTYFQNEAQLEKSRLLSDRFSAERPKGSFSTLEIQRTEQGDSAMYLCASSLTSGGSYNEQFFGPGTRLTVL.

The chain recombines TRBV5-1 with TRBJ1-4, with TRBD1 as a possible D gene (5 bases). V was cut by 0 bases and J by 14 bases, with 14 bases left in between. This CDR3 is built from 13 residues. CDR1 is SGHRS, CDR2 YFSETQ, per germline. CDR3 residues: CASSLGYFGGLFF. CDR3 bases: TGCGCCAGCAGCTTGGGTTATTTCGGGGGTCTGTTTTTT.

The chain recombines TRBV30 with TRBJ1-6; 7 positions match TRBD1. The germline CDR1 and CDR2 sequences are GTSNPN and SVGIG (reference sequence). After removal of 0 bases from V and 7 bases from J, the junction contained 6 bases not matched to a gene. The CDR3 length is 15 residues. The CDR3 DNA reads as TGTGCCTGGAGTGTAACAGACAGGGAAAATTCACCCCTCCACTTT. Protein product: CAWSVTDRENSPLHF. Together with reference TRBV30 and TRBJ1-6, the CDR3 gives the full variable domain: SQTIHQWPATLVQPVGSPLSLECTVEGTSNPNLYWYRQAAGRGLQLLFYSVGIGQISSEVPQNLSASRPQDRQFILSSKKLLLSDSGFYLCAWSVTDRENSPLHFGNGTRLTVT.

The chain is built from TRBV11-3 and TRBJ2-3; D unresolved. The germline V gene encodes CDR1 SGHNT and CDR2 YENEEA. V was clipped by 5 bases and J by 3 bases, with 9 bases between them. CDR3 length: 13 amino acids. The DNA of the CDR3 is TGTGCCAGCAGCCCGGTCGGGACAGATACGCAGTATTTT. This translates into CASSPVGTDTQYF.

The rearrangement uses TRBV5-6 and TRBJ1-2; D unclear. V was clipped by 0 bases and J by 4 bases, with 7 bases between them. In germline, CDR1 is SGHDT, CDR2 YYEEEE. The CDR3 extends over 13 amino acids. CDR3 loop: CASSLGTVYGYTF. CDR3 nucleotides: TGTGCCAGCAGCTTGGGTACAGTCTATGGCTACACCTTC. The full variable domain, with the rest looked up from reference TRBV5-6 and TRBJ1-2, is DAGVTQSPTHLIKTRGQQVTLRCSPKSGHDTVSWYQQALGQGPQFIFQYYEEEERQRGNFPDRFSGHQFPNYSSELNVNALLLGDSALYLCASSLGTVYGYTFGSGTRLTVV.

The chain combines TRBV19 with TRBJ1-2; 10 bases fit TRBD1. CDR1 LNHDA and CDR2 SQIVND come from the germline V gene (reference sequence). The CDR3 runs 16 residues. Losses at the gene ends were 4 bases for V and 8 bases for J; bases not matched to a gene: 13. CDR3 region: CASSTPGQGLRDGYTF. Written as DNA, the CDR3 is TGTGCCAGTAGTACTCCGGGACAGGGGTTACGGGACGGCTACACCTTC. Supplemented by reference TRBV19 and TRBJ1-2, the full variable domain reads DGGITQSPKYLFRKEGQNVTLSCEQNLNHDAMYWYRQDPGQGLRLIYYSQIVNDFQKGDIAEGYSVSREKKESFPLTVTSAQKNPTAFYLCASSTPGQGLRDGYTFGSGTRLTVV.

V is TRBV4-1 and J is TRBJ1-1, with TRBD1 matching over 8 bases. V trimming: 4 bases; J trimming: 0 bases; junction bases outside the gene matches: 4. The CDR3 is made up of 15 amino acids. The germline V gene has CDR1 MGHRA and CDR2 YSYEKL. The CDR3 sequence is CASSPRTGMNTEAFF. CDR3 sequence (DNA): TGCGCCAGCAGCCCCCGGACAGGGATGAACACTGAAGCTTTCTTT.

The DNA of the CDR3 is TGTGCCAGCAGCCCTCTAGCGGGAGTTTACAATGAGCAGTTCTTC. Its protein is CASSPLAGVYNEQFF. The chain recombines TRBV27 with TRBJ2-1, with 10 bases lining up with TRBD2. In germline, CDR1 is MNHEY, CDR2 SMNVEV (reference sequence). The CDR3 extends over 15 amino acids. V shed 6 bases and J 4 bases; nucleotides not matched to a gene: 6.

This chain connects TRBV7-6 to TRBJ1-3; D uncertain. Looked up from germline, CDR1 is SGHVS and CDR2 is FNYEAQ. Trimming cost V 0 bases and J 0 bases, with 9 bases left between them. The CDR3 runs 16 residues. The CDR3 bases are TGTGCCAGCAGCTTAGCGTATGGGAGCTCTGGAAACACCATATATTTT. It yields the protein CASSLAYGSSGNTIYF.

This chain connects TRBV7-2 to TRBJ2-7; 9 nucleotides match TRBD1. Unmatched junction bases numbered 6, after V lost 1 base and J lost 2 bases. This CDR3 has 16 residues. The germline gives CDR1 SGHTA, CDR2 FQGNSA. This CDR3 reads CASSLGSGTGTYEQYF. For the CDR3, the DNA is TGTGCCAGCAGCTTAGGGTCTGGGACAGGGACCTACGAGCAGTACTTC.

CDR3 region: CASSQGSNTEAFF. CDR3 in DNA: TGTGCCAGCAGCCAGGGGTCGAACACTGAAGCTTTCTTT. The V call is TRBV2, the J call TRBJ1-1; TRBD1 might be the D (6 bases). Germline V lookup: CDR1 SNHLY, CDR2 FYNNEI. V lost 6 bases to trimming and J lost 1 base, with 9 bases between them. The CDR3 runs to 13 residues.

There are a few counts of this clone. CDR3 in amino acids: CASSSWDRSTDTQYF. CDR3 DNA sequence: TGTGCCAGCAGTTCTTGGGACAGGAGCACAGATACGCAGTATTTT. The chain is built from TRBV28 and TRBJ2-3; 8 bases are a match to TRBD1. V trimming: 4 bases; J trimming: 0 bases; junction bases outside the gene matches: 3. CDR1 is MDHEN, CDR2 SYDVKM, per germline. This CDR3 comprises 15 residues.

The CDR3 DNA follows: TGTGCCTGGAGTCACCACGGCCCGGGAACTAATGAAAAACTGTTTTTT. This translates into CAWSHHGPGTNEKLFF. This chain links TRBV30 with TRBJ1-4; D unclear. This CDR3 spans 16 amino acids. Germline V gene sequence: CDR1 GTSNPN, CDR2 SVGIG (reference sequence). V was trimmed by 2 bases and J by 1 base, leaving 14 bases between them.

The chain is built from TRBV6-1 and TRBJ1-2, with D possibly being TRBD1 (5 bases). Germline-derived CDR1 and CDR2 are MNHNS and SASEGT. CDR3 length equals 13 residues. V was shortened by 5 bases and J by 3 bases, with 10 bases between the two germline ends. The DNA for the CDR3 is TGTGCCAGCAGTTGGGGCAGAGACTATGGCTACACCTTC. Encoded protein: CASSWGRDYGYTF.

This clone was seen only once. CDR3 DNA sequence: TGTGCCAGCAGCGACGGGACAGGGGGAACAGATACGCAGTATTTT. Translating gives CASSDGTGGTDTQYF. The rearrangement uses TRBV5-6 and TRBJ2-3; the match to TRBD1 covers 11 bases. CDR3 length: 15 residues. Germline V lookup: CDR1 SGHDT, CDR2 YYEEEE. V lost 4 bases to trimming and J lost 3 bases; unmatched junction nucleotides: 4.